Listed below are T cell receptor beta chains from one sample, sequenced in a study of T cell responses to AZD1222 COVID-19 vaccine. Assay: immunoSEQ multiplex PCR; the TCRdb copy retains only in-frame clones and omits some. The repertoire includes about 130,000 clones, 92% of them detected once, and roughly 2% sits in the top ten. Specimen: peripheral blood, collected on day 0 of AZD1222 vaccination. These TCRs come from an adult in good health. Each CDR3 is given with its conserved first and last residue. Each record gives: clone size, J gene, V gene, D gene, CDR3 protein, CDR3 DNA. A D gene is named only where the DNA matches it firmly. Size is omitted from some rows. Given values are once, few, many or a class for expanded clones.

clone_size: once; j_call: TRBJ1-1; v_call: TRBV19; d_call: NA; cdr3_aa: CASSISEAFF; cdr3_nt: TGTGCCAGTAGTATCTCTGAAGCTTTCTTT
clone_size: NA; j_call: TRBJ2-4; v_call: TRBV18; d_call: NA; cdr3_aa: CASSPAPAKNIQYF; cdr3_nt: TGTGCCAGCTCACCAGCCCCGGCCAAAAACATTCAGTACTTC
clone_size: many; j_call: TRBJ2-2; v_call: TRBV10-3; d_call: NA; cdr3_aa: CAISEVPGPNTGELFF; cdr3_nt: TGTGCCATCAGTGAGGTGCCAGGGCCGAACACCGGGGAGCTGTTTTTT
clone_size: once; j_call: TRBJ1-2; v_call: TRBV5-4; d_call: TRBD1; cdr3_aa: CASSSGTELYGYTF; cdr3_nt: TGTGCCAGCAGCTCCGGGACAGAACTCTATGGCTACACCTTC
clone_size: NA; j_call: TRBJ2-2; v_call: TRBV11-2; d_call: NA; cdr3_aa: CASSSRAKRTGELFF; cdr3_nt: TGTGCCAGCAGCTCCAGGGCTAAGAGGACCGGGGAGCTGTTTTTT
clone_size: NA; j_call: TRBJ1-6; v_call: TRBV18; d_call: TRBD1; cdr3_aa: CASSPSRQGASSPLHF; cdr3_nt: TGTGCCAGCTCACCCTCTCGACAGGGGGCTAGTTCACCCCTCCACTTT
clone_size: NA; j_call: TRBJ2-1; v_call: TRBV5-1; d_call: NA; cdr3_aa: CASSSDWINEQFF; cdr3_nt: TGCGCCAGCAGCTCGGACTGGATCAATGAGCAGTTCTTC
clone_size: once; j_call: TRBJ2-7; v_call: TRBV3-1/TRBV3-2; d_call: NA; cdr3_aa: CASSQVVDGHGQYF; cdr3_nt: TGTGCCAGCAGCCAAGTGGTGGATGGCCACGGGCAGTACTTC
clone_size: NA; j_call: TRBJ1-1; v_call: TRBV30; d_call: TRBD1; cdr3_aa: CAWRDSGTDTEAFF; cdr3_nt: TGTGCCTGGAGGGATTCCGGGACAGACACTGAAGCTTTCTTT
clone_size: NA; j_call: TRBJ1-2; v_call: TRBV12-3/TRBV12-4; d_call: NA; cdr3_aa: CASSLADKQSF; cdr3_nt: TGTGCCAGCAGTTTAGCGGACAAGCAAAGCTTC
clone_size: few; j_call: TRBJ1-6; v_call: TRBV28; d_call: NA; cdr3_aa: CASSLGGSSYNSPLHF; cdr3_nt: TGTGCCAGCAGCCTAGGCGGGAGCTCCTATAATTCACCCCTCCACTTT
clone_size: once; j_call: TRBJ2-7; v_call: TRBV2; d_call: TRBD1; cdr3_aa: CASTGTGGSYEQYF; cdr3_nt: TGTGCCAGCACCGGGACAGGGGGTTCCTACGAGCAGTACTTC
clone_size: NA; j_call: TRBJ1-2; v_call: TRBV3-1/TRBV3-2; d_call: TRBD1; cdr3_aa: CASSQDRGPYGYTF; cdr3_nt: TGTGCCAGCAGCCAAGACAGGGGGCCCTATGGCTACACCTTC
clone_size: NA; j_call: TRBJ1-2; v_call: TRBV14; d_call: NA; cdr3_aa: CASSLLPSTAGYTF; cdr3_nt: TGTGCCAGCAGCCTCCTGCCCTCCACGGCCGGCTACACCTTC
clone_size: NA; j_call: TRBJ1-2; v_call: TRBV10-3; d_call: NA; cdr3_aa: CAILDRAYGYTF; cdr3_nt: TGTGCCATTTTGGACAGAGCCTATGGCTACACCTTC
clone_size: NA; j_call: TRBJ2-1; v_call: TRBV7-8; d_call: TRBD2; cdr3_aa: CASILSSGGYGTEQFF; cdr3_nt: TGTGCCAGCATCCTTTCTAGCGGCGGGTATGGGACTGAGCAGTTCTTC
clone_size: NA; j_call: TRBJ2-7; v_call: TRBV5-1; d_call: NA; cdr3_aa: CASRRTGGSYEQYF; cdr3_nt: TGCGCCAGCAGACGGACCGGGGGCTCCTACGAGCAGTACTTC
clone_size: NA; j_call: TRBJ2-4; v_call: TRBV2; d_call: NA; cdr3_aa: CASRATKNIQYF; cdr3_nt: TGTGCCAGCAGGGCGACCAAAAACATTCAGTACTTC
clone_size: NA; j_call: TRBJ1-5; v_call: TRBV6-5; d_call: NA; cdr3_aa: CASRQVDRGAQHF; cdr3_nt: TGTGCCAGTAGACAGGTCGACCGGGGAGCCCAGCATTTT
clone_size: NA; j_call: TRBJ2-7; v_call: TRBV19; d_call: NA; cdr3_aa: CASSIVPGSYEQYF; cdr3_nt: TGTGCCAGTAGTATAGTACCGGGGTCGTACGAGCAGTACTTC
clone_size: NA; j_call: TRBJ2-1; v_call: TRBV20-1; d_call: NA; cdr3_aa: CSAPTGLEQFF; cdr3_nt: TGCAGTGCGCCTACAGGACTTGAGCAGTTCTTC
clone_size: NA; j_call: TRBJ2-4; v_call: TRBV19; d_call: TRBD1; cdr3_aa: CASSIEPGGAKNIQYF; cdr3_nt: TGTGCCAGTAGTATAGAACCAGGGGGAGCCAAAAACATTCAGTACTTC
clone_size: few; j_call: TRBJ2-7; v_call: TRBV7-2; d_call: TRBD1; cdr3_aa: CASSKDRGIYEQYF; cdr3_nt: TGTGCCAGCAGCAAAGACAGGGGGATCTACGAGCAGTACTTC
clone_size: NA; j_call: TRBJ1-4; v_call: TRBV7-2; d_call: NA; cdr3_aa: CASSSRHLSTNEKLFF; cdr3_nt: TGTGCCAGCAGCTCCAGACACCTCTCAACTAATGAAAAACTGTTTTTT
clone_size: NA; j_call: TRBJ1-6; v_call: TRBV25-1; d_call: NA; cdr3_aa: CASSWASSYNSPLHF; cdr3_nt: TGTGCCAGCAGTTGGGCCAGCTCCTATAATTCACCCCTCCACTTT
clone_size: NA; j_call: TRBJ2-1; v_call: TRBV18; d_call: TRBD2; cdr3_aa: CASSRETSGGAGEQFF; cdr3_nt: TGTGCCAGCTCACGAGAGACTAGCGGGGGGGCAGGTGAGCAGTTCTTC
clone_size: few; j_call: TRBJ1-1; v_call: TRBV29-1; d_call: TRBD1; cdr3_aa: CSVGQGTTEAFF; cdr3_nt: TGCAGCGTTGGACAGGGGACCACTGAAGCTTTCTTT
clone_size: NA; j_call: TRBJ1-5; v_call: TRBV6-6; d_call: NA; cdr3_aa: CASSQDGNQPQHF; cdr3_nt: TGTGCCAGCAGCCAGGACGGGAATCAGCCCCAGCATTTT
clone_size: NA; j_call: TRBJ1-2; v_call: TRBV3-1/TRBV3-2; d_call: NA; cdr3_aa: CASSGAYGYTF; cdr3_nt: TGTGCCAGCAGTGGGGCCTATGGCTACACCTTC
clone_size: NA; j_call: TRBJ2-3; v_call: TRBV3-1/TRBV3-2; d_call: TRBD2; cdr3_aa: CASSPRLAGATDTQYF; cdr3_nt: TGTGCCAGCAGCCCTCGACTAGCGGGGGCCACAGATACGCAGTATTTT
clone_size: NA; j_call: TRBJ2-7; v_call: TRBV19; d_call: TRBD1; cdr3_aa: CASSDRGRIGDEQYF; cdr3_nt: TGTGCCAGTAGCGACAGGGGGCGCATCGGAGACGAGCAGTACTTC
clone_size: NA; j_call: TRBJ2-3; v_call: TRBV6-4; d_call: NA; cdr3_aa: CASSEGVGSGGTDTQYF; cdr3_nt: TGTGCCAGCAGTGAGGGGGTAGGATCTGGGGGCACAGATACGCAGTATTTT
clone_size: NA; j_call: TRBJ1-1; v_call: TRBV4-2; d_call: NA; cdr3_aa: CASRQDSTEAFF; cdr3_nt: TGTGCCAGCAGACAAGACAGCACTGAAGCTTTCTTT
clone_size: NA; j_call: TRBJ2-3; v_call: TRBV5-1; d_call: NA; cdr3_aa: CASSLPTLRTDTQYF; cdr3_nt: TGCGCCAGCAGCTTACCGACACTCCGCACAGATACGCAGTATTTT
clone_size: NA; j_call: TRBJ2-3; v_call: TRBV11-3; d_call: NA; cdr3_aa: CASSLGQQATDTQYF; cdr3_nt: TGTGCCAGCAGCTTAGGCCAACAAGCCACAGATACGCAGTATTTT
clone_size: once; j_call: TRBJ2-5; v_call: TRBV6-2/TRBV6-3; d_call: TRBD2; cdr3_aa: CASSYSLTSGASYQETQYF; cdr3_nt: TGTGCCAGCAGTTACTCTCTGACTAGCGGGGCCTCGTACCAAGAGACCCAGTACTTC
clone_size: NA; j_call: TRBJ2-7; v_call: TRBV4-2; d_call: TRBD2; cdr3_aa: CASSQDLMGSGGNEQYF; cdr3_nt: TGTGCCAGCAGCCAAGATCTCATGGGGAGCGGGGGGAATGAGCAGTACTTC
clone_size: NA; j_call: TRBJ1-5; v_call: TRBV2; d_call: NA; cdr3_aa: CASSPRGNQPQHF; cdr3_nt: TGTGCCAGCAGCCCAAGGGGGAATCAGCCCCAGCATTTT
clone_size: NA; j_call: TRBJ1-1; v_call: TRBV24-1; d_call: NA; cdr3_aa: CATSDLRGTEAFF; cdr3_nt: TGTGCCACCAGTGATTTGAGGGGGACTGAAGCTTTCTTT
clone_size: NA; j_call: TRBJ1-3; v_call: TRBV11-3; d_call: NA; cdr3_aa: CASSASDSGNTIYF; cdr3_nt: TGTGCCAGCAGTGCCAGCGACTCTGGAAACACCATATATTTT
clone_size: NA; j_call: TRBJ1-6; v_call: TRBV9; d_call: NA; cdr3_aa: CASSVGSGLGSPLHF; cdr3_nt: TGTGCCAGCAGCGTAGGGTCCGGGCTGGGATCACCCCTCCACTTT
clone_size: NA; j_call: TRBJ1-5; v_call: TRBV30; d_call: TRBD1; cdr3_aa: CAWRGQGSNQPQHF; cdr3_nt: TGTGCCTGGAGGGGACAGGGTAGCAATCAGCCCCAGCATTTT
clone_size: NA; j_call: TRBJ1-5; v_call: TRBV7-9; d_call: TRBD1; cdr3_aa: CASSGQGGNQPQHF; cdr3_nt: TGTGCCAGCAGCGGACAGGGGGGAAATCAGCCCCAGCATTTT
clone_size: NA; j_call: TRBJ2-1; v_call: TRBV4-1; d_call: TRBD2; cdr3_aa: CASSVRPPSGGGNEQFF; cdr3_nt: TGCGCCAGCAGCGTAAGACCGCCTAGCGGGGGGGGGAATGAGCAGTTCTTC
clone_size: NA; j_call: TRBJ1-1; v_call: TRBV7-2; d_call: NA; cdr3_aa: CASSSGLGAFF; cdr3_nt: TGTGCCAGCAGCTCGGGACTTGGAGCTTTCTTT
clone_size: NA; j_call: TRBJ1-2; v_call: TRBV2; d_call: NA; cdr3_aa: CASVGQINYGYTF; cdr3_nt: TGTGCCAGCGTCGGACAAATTAACTATGGCTACACCTTC
clone_size: NA; j_call: TRBJ2-7; v_call: TRBV6-5; d_call: TRBD1; cdr3_aa: CASSTTGDSSYEQYF; cdr3_nt: TGTGCCAGCAGTACCACCGGGGACAGCTCCTACGAGCAGTACTTC
clone_size: NA; j_call: TRBJ2-5; v_call: TRBV7-2; d_call: NA; cdr3_aa: CASSSGWGQETQYF; cdr3_nt: TGTGCCAGCAGCTCCGGATGGGGGCAAGAGACCCAGTACTTC
clone_size: NA; j_call: TRBJ1-1; v_call: TRBV7-3; d_call: NA; cdr3_aa: CASSAQGGNTEAFF; cdr3_nt: TGTGCCAGCAGCGCACAGGGCGGGAACACTGAAGCTTTCTTT
clone_size: NA; j_call: TRBJ2-1; v_call: TRBV18; d_call: NA; cdr3_aa: CASLGQTDNEQFF; cdr3_nt: TGTGCCAGCCTTGGACAGACTGACAATGAGCAGTTCTTC
clone_size: NA; j_call: TRBJ2-3; v_call: TRBV6-2/TRBV6-3; d_call: NA; cdr3_aa: CASSGAGNTQYF; cdr3_nt: TGTGCCAGCAGTGGGGCAGGGAATACGCAGTATTTT
clone_size: NA; j_call: TRBJ2-5; v_call: TRBV6-5; d_call: TRBD1; cdr3_aa: CASRGQGTETQYF; cdr3_nt: TGTGCCAGCAGGGGACAGGGTACGGAGACCCAGTACTTC
clone_size: NA; j_call: TRBJ1-2; v_call: TRBV7-6; d_call: TRBD1; cdr3_aa: CASSLDRQGTGYGYTF; cdr3_nt: TGTGCCAGCAGCTTGGACAGACAGGGCACGGGCTATGGCTACACCTTC
clone_size: NA; j_call: TRBJ2-1; v_call: TRBV2; d_call: TRBD2; cdr3_aa: CASKGGGMNEQFF; cdr3_nt: TGTGCCAGCAAAGGCGGGGGGATGAATGAGCAGTTCTTC
clone_size: NA; j_call: TRBJ2-5; v_call: TRBV2; d_call: NA; cdr3_aa: CASSDLSGVETQYF; cdr3_nt: TGTGCCAGCAGTGATCTGTCAGGGGTAGAGACCCAGTACTTC